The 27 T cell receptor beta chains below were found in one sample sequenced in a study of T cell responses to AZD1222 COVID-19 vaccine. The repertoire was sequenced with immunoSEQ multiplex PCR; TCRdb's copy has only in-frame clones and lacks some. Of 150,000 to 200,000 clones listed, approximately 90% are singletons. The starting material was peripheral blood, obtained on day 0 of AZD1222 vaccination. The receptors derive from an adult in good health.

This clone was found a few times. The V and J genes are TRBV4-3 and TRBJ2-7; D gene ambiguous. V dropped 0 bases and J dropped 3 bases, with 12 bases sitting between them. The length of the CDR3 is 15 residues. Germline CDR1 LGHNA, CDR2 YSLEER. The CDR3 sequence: CASSQDLSRDYEQYF. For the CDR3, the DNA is TGCGCCAGCAGCCAAGATTTAAGTCGAGACTACGAGCAGTACTTC.

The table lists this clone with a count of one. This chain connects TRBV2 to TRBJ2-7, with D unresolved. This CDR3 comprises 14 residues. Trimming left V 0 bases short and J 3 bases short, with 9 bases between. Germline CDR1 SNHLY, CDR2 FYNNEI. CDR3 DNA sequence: TGTGCCAGCAGTGAAGCCGTTGTAGACTACGAGCAGTACTTC. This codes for CASSEAVVDYEQYF.

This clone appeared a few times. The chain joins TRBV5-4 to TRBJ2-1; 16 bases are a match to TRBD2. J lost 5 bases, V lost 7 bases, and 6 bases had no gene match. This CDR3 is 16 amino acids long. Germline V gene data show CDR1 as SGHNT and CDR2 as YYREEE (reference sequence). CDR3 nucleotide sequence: TGTGCCAGCGGAGGGACTAGCGGGAGGGCAAACAATGAGCAGTTCTTC. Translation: CASGGTSGRANNEQFF.

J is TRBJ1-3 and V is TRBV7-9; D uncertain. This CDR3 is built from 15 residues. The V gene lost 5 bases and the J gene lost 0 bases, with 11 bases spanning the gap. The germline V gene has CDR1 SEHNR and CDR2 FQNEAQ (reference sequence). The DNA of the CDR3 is TGTGCCAGCAGCCAAGGACTGCACTCTGGAAACACCATATATTTT. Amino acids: CASSQGLHSGNTIYF.

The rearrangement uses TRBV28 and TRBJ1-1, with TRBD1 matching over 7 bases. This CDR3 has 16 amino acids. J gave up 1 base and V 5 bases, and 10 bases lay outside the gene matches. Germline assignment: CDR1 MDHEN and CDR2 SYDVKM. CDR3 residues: CASSLNPRQGNTEAFF. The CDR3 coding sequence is TGTGCCAGCAGTCTCAATCCGAGACAGGGGAACACTGAAGCTTTCTTT.

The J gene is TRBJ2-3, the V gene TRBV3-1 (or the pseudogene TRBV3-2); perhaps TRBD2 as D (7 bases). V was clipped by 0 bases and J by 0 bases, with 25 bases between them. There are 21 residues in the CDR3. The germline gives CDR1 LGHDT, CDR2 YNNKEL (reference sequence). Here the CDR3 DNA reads TGTGCCAGCAGCCAAGATCGGGTTAAGGGCGGGGGCCCGGGAAGCACAGATACGCAGTATTTT. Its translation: CASSQDRVKGGGPGSTDTQYF.

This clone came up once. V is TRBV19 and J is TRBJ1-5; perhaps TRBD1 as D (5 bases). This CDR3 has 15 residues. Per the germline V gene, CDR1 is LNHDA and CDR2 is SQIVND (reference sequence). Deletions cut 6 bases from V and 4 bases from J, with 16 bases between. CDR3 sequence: CASRTHGRENQPQHF. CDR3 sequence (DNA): TGTGCCAGTAGGACGCACGGCAGGGAAAATCAGCCCCAGCATTTT.

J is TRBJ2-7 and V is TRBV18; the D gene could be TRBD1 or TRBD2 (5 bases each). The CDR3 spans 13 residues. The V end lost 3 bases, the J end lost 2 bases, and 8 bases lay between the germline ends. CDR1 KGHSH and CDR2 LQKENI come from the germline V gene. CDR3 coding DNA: TGTGCCAGCTCACCCGGGACGGCCTACGAGCAGTACTTC. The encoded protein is CASSPGTAYEQYF. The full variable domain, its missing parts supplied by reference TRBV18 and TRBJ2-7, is NAGVMQNPRHLVRRRGQEARLRCSPMKGHSHVYWYRQLPEEGLKFMVYLQKENIIDESGMPKERFSAEFPKEGPSILRIQQVVRGDSAAYFCASSPGTAYEQYFGPGTRLTVT.

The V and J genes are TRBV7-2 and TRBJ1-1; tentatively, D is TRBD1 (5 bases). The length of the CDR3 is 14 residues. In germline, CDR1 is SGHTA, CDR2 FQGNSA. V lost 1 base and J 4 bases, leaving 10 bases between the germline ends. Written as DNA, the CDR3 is TGTGCCAGCAGCTTAGACGCGGGGGGCACTGAAGCTTTCTTT. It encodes CASSLDAGGTEAFF.

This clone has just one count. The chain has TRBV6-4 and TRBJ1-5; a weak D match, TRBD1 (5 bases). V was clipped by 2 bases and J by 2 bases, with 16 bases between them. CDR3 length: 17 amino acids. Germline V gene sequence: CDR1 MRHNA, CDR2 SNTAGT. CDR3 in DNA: TGTGCCAGCAGTGACGGGGACCGAGCCCCCGGCAATCAGCCCCAGCATTTT. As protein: CASSDGDRAPGNQPQHF.

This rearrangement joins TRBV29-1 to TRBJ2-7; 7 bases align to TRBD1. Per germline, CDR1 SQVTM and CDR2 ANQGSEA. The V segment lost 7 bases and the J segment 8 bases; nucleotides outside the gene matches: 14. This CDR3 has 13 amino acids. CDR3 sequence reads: CSAAGTVPLKQYF. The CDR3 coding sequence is TGCAGCGCGGCCGGGACAGTTCCCCTCAAGCAGTACTTC.

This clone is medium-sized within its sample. CDR3 loop: CASIDRESEAFF. The CDR3 DNA follows: TGTGCCAGCATAGACAGGGAATCTGAAGCTTTCTTT. The chain uses TRBV7-9 and TRBJ1-1; 7 nucleotides match TRBD1. J lost 6 bases, V lost 7 bases, and 5 bases had no gene match. The CDR3 runs to 12 residues. CDR1 and CDR2 from the germline V gene are SEHNR and FQNEAQ (reference sequence).

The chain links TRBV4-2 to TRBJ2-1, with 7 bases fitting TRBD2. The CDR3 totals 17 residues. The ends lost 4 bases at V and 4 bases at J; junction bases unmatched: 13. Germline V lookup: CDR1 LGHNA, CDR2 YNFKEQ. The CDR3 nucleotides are TGTGCCAGCAGCCCGGCAATAGGACGGGAGGCTTACAATGAGCAGTTCTTC. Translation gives CASSPAIGREAYNEQFF.

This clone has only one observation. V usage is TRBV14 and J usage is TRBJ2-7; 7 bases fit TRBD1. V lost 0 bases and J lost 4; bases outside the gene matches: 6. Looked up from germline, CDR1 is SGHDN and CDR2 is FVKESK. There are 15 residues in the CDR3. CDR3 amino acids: CASSQDEGQLYEQYF. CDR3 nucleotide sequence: TGTGCCAGCAGCCAAGATGAGGGACAGTTGTACGAGCAGTACTTC.

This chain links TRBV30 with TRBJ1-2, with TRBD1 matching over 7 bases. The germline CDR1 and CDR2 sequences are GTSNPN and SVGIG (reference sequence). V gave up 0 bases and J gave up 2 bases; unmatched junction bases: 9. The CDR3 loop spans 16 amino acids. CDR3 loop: CAWSVRWRGPNYGYTF. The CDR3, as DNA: TGTGCCTGGAGTGTACGGTGGAGGGGGCCCAACTATGGCTACACCTTC.

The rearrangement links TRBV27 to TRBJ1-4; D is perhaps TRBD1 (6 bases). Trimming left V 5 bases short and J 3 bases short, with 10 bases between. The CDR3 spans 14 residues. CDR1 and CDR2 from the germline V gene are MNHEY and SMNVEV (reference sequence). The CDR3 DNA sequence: TGTGCCAGCAGTGTACAGGGAGCTAATGAAAAACTGTTTTTT. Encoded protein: CASSVQGANEKLFF.

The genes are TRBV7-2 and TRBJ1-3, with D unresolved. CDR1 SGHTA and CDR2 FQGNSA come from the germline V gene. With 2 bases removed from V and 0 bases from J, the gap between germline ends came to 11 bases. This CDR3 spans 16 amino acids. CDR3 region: CASSLMAAASGNTIYF. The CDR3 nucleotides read TGTGCCAGCAGCTTAATGGCAGCGGCCTCTGGAAACACCATATATTTT.

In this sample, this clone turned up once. The CDR3 protein is CASSPTPSTSGELFF. For the CDR3, the DNA is TGTGCCAGCAGCCCCACGCCTTCGACTAGCGGGGAGCTGTTTTTT. The V gene is TRBV9, the J gene TRBJ2-2; D possibly corresponds to TRBD2 (6 bases). Germline V gives CDR1 SGDLS, CDR2 YYNGEE. Between the trimmed V and J ends, which lost 4 bases and 7 bases, there was a span of 17 bases. The CDR3 length is 15 residues.

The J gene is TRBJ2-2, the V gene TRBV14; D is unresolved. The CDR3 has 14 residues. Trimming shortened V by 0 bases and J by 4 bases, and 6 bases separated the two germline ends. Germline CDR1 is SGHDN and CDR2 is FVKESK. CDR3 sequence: CASSQELTTGELFF. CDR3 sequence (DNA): TGTGCCAGCAGCCAAGAGCTAACCACCGGGGAGCTGTTTTTT.

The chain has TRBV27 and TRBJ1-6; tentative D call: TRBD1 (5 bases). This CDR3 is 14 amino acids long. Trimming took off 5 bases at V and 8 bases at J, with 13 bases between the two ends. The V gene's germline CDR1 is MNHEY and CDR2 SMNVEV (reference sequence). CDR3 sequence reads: CASSISRDYSPLHF. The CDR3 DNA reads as TGTGCCAGCAGTATCAGCAGGGACTATTCACCCCTCCACTTT.

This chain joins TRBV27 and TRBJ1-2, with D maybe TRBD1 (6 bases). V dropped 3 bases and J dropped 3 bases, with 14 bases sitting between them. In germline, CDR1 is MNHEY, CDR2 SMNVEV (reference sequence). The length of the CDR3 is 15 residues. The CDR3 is CASSFGGTPDYGYTF. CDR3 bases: TGTGCCAGCAGTTTTGGGGGGACACCGGACTATGGCTACACCTTC.

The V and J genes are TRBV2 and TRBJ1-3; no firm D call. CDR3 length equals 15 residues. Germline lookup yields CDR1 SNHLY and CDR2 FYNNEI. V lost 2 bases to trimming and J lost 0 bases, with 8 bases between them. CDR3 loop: CASSEFGISGNTIYF. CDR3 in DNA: TGTGCCAGCAGTGAATTCGGGATCTCTGGAAACACCATATATTTT.

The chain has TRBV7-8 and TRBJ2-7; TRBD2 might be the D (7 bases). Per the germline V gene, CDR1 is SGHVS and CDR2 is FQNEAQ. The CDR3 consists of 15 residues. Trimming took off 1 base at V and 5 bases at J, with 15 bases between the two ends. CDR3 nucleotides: TGTGCCAGCAGCTTAGTGGGGGGGCTTAGCAACGAGCAGTACTTC. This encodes CASSLVGGLSNEQYF.

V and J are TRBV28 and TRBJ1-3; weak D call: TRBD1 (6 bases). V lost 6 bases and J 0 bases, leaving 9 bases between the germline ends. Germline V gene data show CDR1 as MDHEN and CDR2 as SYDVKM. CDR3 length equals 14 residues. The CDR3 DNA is TGTGCCAGCAGGGGAGGGGGCTCTGGAAACACCATATATTTT. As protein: CASRGGGSGNTIYF.

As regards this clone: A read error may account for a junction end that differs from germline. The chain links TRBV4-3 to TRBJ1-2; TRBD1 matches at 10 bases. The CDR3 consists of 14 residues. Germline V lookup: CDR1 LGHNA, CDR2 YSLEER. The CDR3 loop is CASSSLGQGGFFSF. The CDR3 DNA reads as TGCGCCAGCAGCTCACTAGGACAGGGGGGATTTTTCTCCTTC.

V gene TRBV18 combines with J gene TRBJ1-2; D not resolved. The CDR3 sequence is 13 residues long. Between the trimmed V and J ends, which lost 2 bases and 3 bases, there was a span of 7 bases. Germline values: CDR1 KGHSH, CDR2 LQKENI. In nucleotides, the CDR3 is TGTGCCAGCTCACCAAAGGGCGACTATGGCTACACCTTC. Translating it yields CASSPKGDYGYTF.

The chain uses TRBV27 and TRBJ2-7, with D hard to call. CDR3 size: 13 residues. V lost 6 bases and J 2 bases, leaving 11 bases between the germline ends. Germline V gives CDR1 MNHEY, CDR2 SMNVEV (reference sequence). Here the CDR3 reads CASSGGHPYEQYF. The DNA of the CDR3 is TGTGCCAGCAGCGGCGGTCATCCCTACGAGCAGTACTTC.